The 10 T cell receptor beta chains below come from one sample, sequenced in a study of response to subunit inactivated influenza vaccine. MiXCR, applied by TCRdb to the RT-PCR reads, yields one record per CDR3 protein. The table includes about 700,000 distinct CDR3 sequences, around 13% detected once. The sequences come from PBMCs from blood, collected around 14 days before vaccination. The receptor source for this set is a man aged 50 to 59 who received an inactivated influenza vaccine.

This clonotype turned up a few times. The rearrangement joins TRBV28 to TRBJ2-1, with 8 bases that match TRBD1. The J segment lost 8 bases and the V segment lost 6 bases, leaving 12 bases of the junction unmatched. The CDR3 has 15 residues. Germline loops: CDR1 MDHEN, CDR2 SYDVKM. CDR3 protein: CASSLIRQGSDEQFF. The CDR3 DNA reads TGTGCCAGCAGCCTGATACGACAGGGGTCCGATGAGCAGTTCTTC. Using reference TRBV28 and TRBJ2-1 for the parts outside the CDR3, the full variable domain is DVKVTQSSRYLVKRTGEKVFLECVQDMDHENMFWYRQDPGLGLRLIYFSYDVKMKEKGDIPEGYSVSREKKERFSLILESASTNQTSMYLCASSLIRQGSDEQFFGPGTRLTVL.

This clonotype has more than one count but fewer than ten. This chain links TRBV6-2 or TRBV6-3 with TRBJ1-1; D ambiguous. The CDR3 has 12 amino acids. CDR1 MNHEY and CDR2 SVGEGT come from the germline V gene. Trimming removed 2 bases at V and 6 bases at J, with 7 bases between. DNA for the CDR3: TGTGCCAGCAGTTACGGGATACCTGAAGCTTTCTTT. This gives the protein CASSYGIPEAFF.

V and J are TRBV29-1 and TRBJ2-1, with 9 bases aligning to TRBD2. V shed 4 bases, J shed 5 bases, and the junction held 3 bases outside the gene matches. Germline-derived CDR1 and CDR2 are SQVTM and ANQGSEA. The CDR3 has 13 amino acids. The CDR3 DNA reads TGCAGCGTTGCCGTAGCGGGAGACAATGAGCAGTTCTTC. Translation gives CSVAVAGDNEQFF.

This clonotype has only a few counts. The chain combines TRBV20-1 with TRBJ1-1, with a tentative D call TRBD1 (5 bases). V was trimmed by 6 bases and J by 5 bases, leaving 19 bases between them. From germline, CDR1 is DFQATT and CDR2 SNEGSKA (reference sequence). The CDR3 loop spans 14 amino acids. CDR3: CSATPGGGGTEAFF. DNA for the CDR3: TGCAGTGCCACTCCCGGGGGAGGAGGAACTGAAGCTTTCTTT.

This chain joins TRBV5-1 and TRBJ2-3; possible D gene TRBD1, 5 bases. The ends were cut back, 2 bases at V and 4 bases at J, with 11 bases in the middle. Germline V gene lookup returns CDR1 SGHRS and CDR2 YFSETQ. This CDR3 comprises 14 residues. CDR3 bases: TGCGCCAGCAGCTTCCCGACAGAGGCAGATACGCAGTATTTT. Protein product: CASSFPTEADTQYF.

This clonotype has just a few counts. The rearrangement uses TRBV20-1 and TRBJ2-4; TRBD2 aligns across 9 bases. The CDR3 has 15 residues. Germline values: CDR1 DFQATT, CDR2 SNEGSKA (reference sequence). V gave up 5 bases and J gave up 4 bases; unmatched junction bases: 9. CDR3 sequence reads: CSAGPAGGRKNIQYF. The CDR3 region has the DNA TGCAGTGCTGGGCCAGCGGGGGGCAGAAAAAACATTCAGTACTTC.

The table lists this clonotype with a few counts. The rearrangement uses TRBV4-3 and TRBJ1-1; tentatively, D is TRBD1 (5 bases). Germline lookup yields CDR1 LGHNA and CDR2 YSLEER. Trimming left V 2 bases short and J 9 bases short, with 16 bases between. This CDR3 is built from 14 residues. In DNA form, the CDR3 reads TGCGCCAGCAGCCAAAACGGAGGGAGGGGACAAGCTTTCTTT. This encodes CASSQNGGRGQAFF.

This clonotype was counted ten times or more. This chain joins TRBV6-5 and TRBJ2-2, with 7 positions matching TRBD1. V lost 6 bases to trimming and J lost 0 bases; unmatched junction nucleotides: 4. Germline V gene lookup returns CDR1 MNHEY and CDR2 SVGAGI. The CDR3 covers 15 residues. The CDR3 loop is CASSYGTANTGELFF. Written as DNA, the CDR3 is TGTGCCAGCAGCTATGGGACAGCGAACACCGGGGAGCTGTTTTTT.

The CDR3 sequence is CASSQQSGGIGTDTQYF. DNA of the CDR3: TGCGCCAGCAGCCAACAATCGGGAGGAATAGGCACAGATACGCAGTATTTT. This chain connects TRBV4-3 to TRBJ2-3, with 7 bases matching TRBD2. CDR3 length: 17 residues. The V segment lost 2 bases and the J segment 1 base; nucleotides outside the gene matches: 9. CDR1 and CDR2 from the germline V gene are LGHNA and YSLEER.

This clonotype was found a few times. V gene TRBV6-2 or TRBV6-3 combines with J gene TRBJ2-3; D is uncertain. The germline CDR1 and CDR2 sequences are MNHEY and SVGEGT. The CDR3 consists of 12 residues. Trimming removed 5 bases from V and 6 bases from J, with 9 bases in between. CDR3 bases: TGTGCCAGCAGTCATGGTTGGGATACGCAGTATTTT. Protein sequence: CASSHGWDTQYF.